This T cell receptor (beta chain) was retrieved from a study of blood T cell repertoires in COVID-19. The CDR3 has 14 residues. V gave up 7 bases and J gave up 7 bases, with 20 bases separating them. Germline assignment: CDR1 MDHEN and CDR2 SYDVKM. TCRdb keeps only in-frame clones here, not all; method: immunoSEQ multiplex PCR. Of approximately 530,000 clones listed, roughly 91% are singletons. The chain has TRBV28 and TRBJ2-7, with D maybe TRBD2 (6 bases). The material sequenced was peripheral blood. The origin of this receptor is a woman aged 50 to 60 with COVID-19, enrolled during active disease. The CDR3 loop is CASTGRSRVKEQYF. CDR3 DNA sequence: TGTGCCAGCACGGGGAGGAGTAGAGTAAAGGAGCAGTACTTC. Filled out from reference TRBV28 and TRBJ2-7, the complete variable domain reads DVKVTQSSRYLVKRTGEKVFLECVQDMDHENMFWYRQDPGLGLRLIYFSYDVKMKEKGDIPEGYSVSREKKERFSLILESASTNQTSMYLCASTGRSRVKEQYFGPGTRLTVT.